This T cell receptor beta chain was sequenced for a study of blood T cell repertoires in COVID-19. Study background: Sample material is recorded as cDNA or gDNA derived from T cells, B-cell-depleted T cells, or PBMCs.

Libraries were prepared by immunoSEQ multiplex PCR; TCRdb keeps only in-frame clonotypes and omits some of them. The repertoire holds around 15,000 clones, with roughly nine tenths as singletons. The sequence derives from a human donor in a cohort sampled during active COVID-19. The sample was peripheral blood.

The CDR3 bases are TGTGCCAGCAGCCCCATCGACCCGGGCCAAGAGACCCAGTACTTC. It yields the protein CASSPIDPGQETQYF. This sequence joins TRBV27 and TRBJ2-5; D not resolved. The V gene lost 6 bases and the J gene lost 1 base, with 15 bases spanning the gap. CDR3 length equals 15 residues. Germline V CDR1 and CDR2: MNHEY, SMNVEV (reference sequence).